These 27 T cell receptor beta chains were all obtained from the same sample, sequenced in a study of blood T cell repertoires in COVID-19. Assay used: immunoSEQ multiplex PCR; TCRdb lists only in-frame clones, some missing. The data show some 89,000 clones, less than 95% seen once. The specimen sequenced was peripheral blood. These receptors were collected from a man aged 60 to 69 with acute or convalescent COVID-19.

This chain links TRBV7-9 with TRBJ1-1; TRBD1 might be the D (5 bases). The CDR3 is 12 amino acids. Between the trimmed V and J ends, which lost 1 base and 10 bases, there was a span of 10 bases. Germline assignment: CDR1 SEHNR and CDR2 FQNEAQ (reference sequence). CDR3 protein: CASSLGQTPAFF. In nucleotides, the CDR3 is TGTGCCAGCAGCTTAGGACAGACTCCAGCTTTCTTT.

The V call is TRBV10-3, the J call TRBJ2-3, with a tentative D call TRBD2 (5 bases). The V and J ends lost 6 bases and 3 bases respectively, with 13 bases between them. Germline V gives CDR1 ENHRY, CDR2 SYGVKD. The CDR3 is 14 residues long. The CDR3 sequence is CAISRDPPTDTQYF. Here the CDR3 DNA reads TGTGCCATCAGCCGGGATCCCCCGACAGATACGCAGTATTTT.

The gene calls are TRBV5-4 and TRBJ2-1; the match to TRBD1 covers 9 bases. Germline lookup yields CDR1 SGHNT and CDR2 YYREEE (reference sequence). This CDR3 spans 14 amino acids. Germline trimming cut 3 bases from V and 12 bases from J; bases unmatched to any gene: 10. Written as DNA, the CDR3 is TGTGCCAGCAGCTATGCAGACAGGGGGATAGGGCAGTTCTTC. Protein sequence: CASSYADRGIGQFF.

This clone was observed once. This rearrangement joins TRBV5-1 to TRBJ1-2, with 8 bases identical to TRBD1. The CDR3 loop spans 16 amino acids. Germline loops: CDR1 SGHRS, CDR2 YFSETQ. The trim removed 4 bases at V and 8 bases at J, leaving 16 bases unmatched. The CDR3 DNA is TGCGCCAGCAGCCTCCGACAGGGGTCCGATCTTGGCGGCTACACCTTC. Encoded protein: CASSLRQGSDLGGYTF. The full variable domain, rest sourced from reference TRBV5-1 and TRBJ1-2, is KAGVTQTPRYLIKTRGQQVTLSCSPISGHRSVSWYQQTPGQGLQFLFEYFSETQRNKGNFPGRFSGRQFSNSRSEMNVSTLELGDSALYLCASSLRQGSDLGGYTFGSGTRLTVV.

CDR3 sequence reads: CASSLDWGPGNTIYF. The CDR3 coding sequence is TGCGCCAGCAGCTTGGATTGGGGCCCTGGAAACACCATATATTTT. The chain joins TRBV5-1 to TRBJ1-3; D is perhaps TRBD1 (5 bases). The germline gives CDR1 SGHRS, CDR2 YFSETQ. CDR3 length: 15 residues. V was shortened by 0 bases and J by 2 bases, with 9 bases between the two germline ends. Drawing the rest from reference TRBV5-1 and TRBJ1-3, the complete variable domain is KAGVTQTPRYLIKTRGQQVTLSCSPISGHRSVSWYQQTPGQGLQFLFEYFSETQRNKGNFPGRFSGRQFSNSRSEMNVSTLELGDSALYLCASSLDWGPGNTIYFGEGSWLTVV.

Points on this clone: The sample holds other DNA sequences that translate to the same CDR3. The chain is built from TRBV5-1 and TRBJ1-3; a possible D gene is TRBD1 (5 bases). CDR3 length equals 15 residues. The germline V and J ends were trimmed by 4 bases and 0 bases, with 11 bases remaining between them. The germline CDR1 and CDR2 sequences are SGHRS and YFSETQ. The CDR3 loop reads CASSPDSFSGNTIYF. The CDR3 nucleotides are TGCGCCAGCAGCCCCGACAGCTTCTCTGGAAACACCATATATTTT.

As for this clone: A read error may be the cause here, since a much bigger clone is one base away. The rearrangement uses TRBV5-6 and TRBJ1-1; D call uncertain. Trimming left V 0 bases short and J 1 base short, with 4 bases between. The CDR3 is 13 residues long. Germline values: CDR1 SGHDT, CDR2 YYEEEE. CDR3 bases: TGTGCCAGCAGCTTGGCCCAGAACACTGAAGCTTTCTTT. Its protein product is CASSLAQNTEAFF.

This clone was observed a handful of times. The V and J genes are TRBV25-1 and TRBJ2-2, with 9 bases identical to TRBD2. The V gene's germline CDR1 is MGHDK and CDR2 SYGVNS. CDR3 length equals 17 residues. J was trimmed by 5 bases and V by 1 base; bases with no gene match: 8. The CDR3 bases are TGTGCCAGCAGTGAATCCCTTGCGGGGGGGCGGACCGGGGAGCTGTTTTTT. It specifies CASSESLAGGRTGELFF.

The V call is TRBV6-2 or TRBV6-3, the J call TRBJ1-1; D call uncertain. Germline-derived CDR1 and CDR2 are MNHEY and SVGEGT. The length of the CDR3 is 14 residues. Trimming shortened V by 6 bases and J by 1 base, and 12 bases separated the two germline ends. CDR3 loop: CASSPPWANTEAFF. The CDR3 DNA follows: TGTGCCAGCAGCCCCCCGTGGGCGAACACTGAAGCTTTCTTT.

The chain links TRBV27 to TRBJ1-3; no clear D gene. The V gene's germline CDR1 is MNHEY and CDR2 SMNVEV (reference sequence). The germline V and J ends were trimmed by 2 bases and 0 bases, with 14 bases remaining between them. The CDR3 contains 17 residues. CDR3 in amino acids: CASSLTPLVHSGNTIYF. CDR3 coding DNA: TGTGCCAGCAGTTTAACTCCTCTGGTGCACTCTGGAAACACCATATATTTT.

V and J are TRBV29-1 and TRBJ2-5, with D maybe TRBD2 (6 bases). CDR1 and CDR2 from the germline V gene are SQVTM and ANQGSEA. The CDR3 contains 14 residues. V was cut by 4 bases and J by 1 base, with 13 bases left in between. The CDR3 region is CSVVFRDFQETQYF. The CDR3 DNA follows: TGCAGCGTTGTTTTCCGGGACTTCCAAGAGACCCAGTACTTC.

V and J are TRBV28 and TRBJ1-1; D is undetermined. Trimming stripped 7 bases from V and 0 bases from J, with 6 bases between. Germline CDR1 and CDR2: MDHEN and SYDVKM. There are 12 residues in the CDR3. The CDR3 protein is CASNTLNTEAFF. The DNA of the CDR3 is TGTGCCAGCAACACCCTGAACACTGAAGCTTTCTTT.

The chain recombines TRBV2 with TRBJ1-5; D is unclear. V was trimmed by 8 bases and J by 7 bases, leaving 18 bases between them. CDR3 length equals 14 residues. Germline CDR1 is SNHLY and CDR2 is FYNNEI. Here the CDR3 DNA reads TGTGCCAGCGGCCGCGCGGGTTCGGGACAGCCCCAGCATTTT. As protein: CASGRAGSGQPQHF.

The rearrangement links TRBV19 to TRBJ2-6; D is unresolved. Per the germline V gene, CDR1 is LNHDA and CDR2 is SQIVND (reference sequence). This CDR3 is 15 amino acids long. Deletions cut 1 base from V and 2 bases from J, with 6 bases between. The CDR3 protein is CASSIAQAGANVLTF. CDR3 bases: TGTGCCAGTAGTATAGCTCAGGCTGGGGCCAACGTCCTGACTTTC.

The rearrangement joins TRBV10-3 to TRBJ1-4, with D unclear. The V end lost 2 bases, the J end lost 4 bases, and 8 bases lay between the germline ends. This CDR3 contains 14 residues. Germline V CDR1 and CDR2: ENHRY, SYGVKD. The CDR3 nucleotides read TGTGCCATCAGTGAGACCGCCGGTAATGAAAAACTGTTTTTT. It translates to CAISETAGNEKLFF.

V is TRBV7-6 and J is TRBJ2-7; a weak D match, TRBD1 (6 bases). The CDR3 spans 16 residues. With 1 base removed from V and 5 bases from J, the gap between germline ends came to 18 bases. Looked up from germline, CDR1 is SGHVS and CDR2 is FNYEAQ. The CDR3 sequence is CASSLVGAGVNHEQYF. CDR3 nucleotides: TGTGCCAGCAGCTTAGTGGGGGCAGGGGTAAATCACGAGCAGTACTTC.

In its sample, this clone was seen once. The V and J genes are TRBV7-8 and TRBJ1-5, with D unresolved. This CDR3 is built from 14 residues. Trimming removed 1 base at V and 3 bases at J, with 7 bases between. Germline V lookup: CDR1 SGHVS, CDR2 FQNEAQ. Written as DNA, the CDR3 is TGTGCCAGCAGCTTAGGGCCGCTCAATCAGCCCCAGCATTTT. Translation: CASSLGPLNQPQHF.

The chain uses TRBV3-1 (or the pseudogene TRBV3-2) and TRBJ1-3, with 7 bases matching TRBD1. The germline V gene encodes CDR1 LGHDT and CDR2 YNNKEL (reference sequence). J lost 2 bases, V lost 1 base, and 2 bases had no gene match. The CDR3 has 15 amino acids. In DNA, the CDR3 is TGTGCCAGCAGCCAAGCCAGGGGGGCTGGAAACACCATATATTTT. Its protein product is CASSQARGAGNTIYF.

This clone was observed once. The chain carries TRBV7-2 and TRBJ1-2; D possibly corresponds to TRBD1 (6 bases). Germline loops: CDR1 SGHTA, CDR2 FQGNSA. Deletions cut 4 bases from V and 2 bases from J, with 14 bases between. The CDR3 sequence is 15 residues long. The CDR3 here is CASSSAGGRNYGYTF. In DNA form, the CDR3 reads TGTGCCAGCAGCTCAGCGGGGGGGCGCAACTATGGCTACACCTTC.

The chain employs TRBV5-4 and TRBJ2-1; TRBD2 aligns across 7 bases. This CDR3 comprises 15 residues. Trimming took 2 bases from V and 6 from J; bases not matched to a gene: 8. The germline gives CDR1 SGHNT, CDR2 YYREEE (reference sequence). Here the CDR3 reads CASSFSSGRGNEQFF. The CDR3, as DNA: TGTGCCAGCAGCTTTTCGTCAGGGAGGGGCAATGAGCAGTTCTTC.

J is TRBJ1-4 and V is TRBV30; 7 bases are a match to TRBD1. J lost 13 bases, V lost 1 base, and 3 bases had no gene match. The CDR3 is 11 amino acids. The germline V gene encodes CDR1 GTSNPN and CDR2 SVGIG (reference sequence). In DNA, the CDR3 is TGTGCCTGGAGTGAACAGGGGAGACTGTTTTTT. The encoded protein is CAWSEQGRLFF.

In regard to this clone: An end of the junction differs from the germline gene, which may be a read error. The V gene is TRBV7-2, the J gene TRBJ2-5; D gene unclear. CDR3 length: 12 residues. Per the germline V gene, CDR1 is SGHTA and CDR2 is FQGNSA. CDR3 in amino acids: CASSLNQETQYF. DNA for the CDR3: TGTGCCAGCAGCTTAAACCAGGAGACCCAGTACTTC.

The chain combines TRBV5-1 with TRBJ2-2; TRBD2 matches at 16 bases. CDR1 and CDR2 (germline): SGHRS, YFSETQ. The V gene end was trimmed by 4 bases and the J gene end by 10 bases; junction bases not matched to a gene: 7. The CDR3 has 16 amino acids. CDR3: CASSGTSGGALLELFF. The CDR3, as DNA: TGCGCCAGCAGCGGGACTAGCGGGGGGGCCTTACTGGAGCTGTTTTTT.

The chain links TRBV3-1 (or the pseudogene TRBV3-2) to TRBJ2-2; the D gene is possibly TRBD2 (6 bases). The CDR3 is 18 amino acids. Trimming removed 0 bases at V and 4 bases at J, with 18 bases between. The germline gives CDR1 LGHDT, CDR2 YNNKEL (reference sequence). For the CDR3, the DNA is TGTGCCAGCAGCCAAGATCGGAGGGGTAAGAAGTTCACCGGGGAGCTGTTTTTT. It specifies CASSQDRRGKKFTGELFF.

The V call is TRBV9, the J call TRBJ2-3, with D tentatively TRBD2 (6 bases). The CDR3 spans 15 residues. The V end lost 4 bases, the J end lost 1 base, and 13 bases lay between the germline ends. CDR1 and CDR2 (germline): SGDLS, YYNGEE. CDR3 region: CASSSGGWGTDTQYF. As DNA, the CDR3 is TGTGCCAGCAGCTCCGGGGGTTGGGGCACAGATACGCAGTATTTT.

The chain combines TRBV2 with TRBJ1-5; D remains ambiguous. This CDR3 region has 14 residues. CDR1 is SNHLY and CDR2 is FYNNEI in the germline V gene. V shed 1 base and J shed 4 bases, with 8 bases lying between them. CDR3 DNA: TGTGCCAGCAGTGAAGTGTCAGTTAATCAGCCCCAGCATTTT. Translating it yields CASSEVSVNQPQHF.

The chain recombines TRBV9 with TRBJ1-5; tentative D call: TRBD1 (5 bases). CDR1 SGDLS and CDR2 YYNGEE come from the germline V gene. The CDR3 runs to 15 residues. V was pared by 0 bases and J by 6 bases, with 13 bases between. CDR3 DNA sequence: TGTGCCAGCAGCGTAGGGGGCGGGACGGGTCAGCCCCAGCATTTT. Translating it yields CASSVGGGTGQPQHF.